Detailed here is one T cell receptor (beta chain). Its antigen is undetermined. This sample stems from a study of blood T cells in healthy people across ages. On the study more broadly: For every two T cells, template switching captured about one barcoded beta molecule.

General study points: Both higher diversity and more naive CD4+ cells marked long-lived donors when set against aged donors.

The use of a sample-barcoded 5' primer and a J-beta primer mix characterized a second PCR of about 7 to 12 cycles. Per-sample output comprised a minimum of 2.5 million paired-end reads containing CDR3. TCRdb reprocessed the 5' RACE reads with MiXCR, giving one entry per CDR3 protein. This repertoire shows 650,000 to 800,000 distinct CDR3 sequences, around 43% found once; its top ten account for around 21%. Isolation per sample recovered at least 6.5 million PBMCs. Germline V gives CDR1 DFQATT, CDR2 SNEGSKA (reference sequence). Trimming removed 2 bases from V and 9 bases from J; junction bases left unmatched: 0. The CDR3 covers 12 residues.

The sequencing input was blood. The rearrangement links TRBV20-1 to TRBJ2-1, with 11 bases identical to TRBD2. The sequence was obtained from a man aged 55 to 70 in good health. The CDR3: CSARLAGGEQFF. CDR3 DNA: TGCAGTGCTAGACTAGCGGGGGGTGAGCAGTTCTTC.